This T cell receptor (beta chain) was sequenced in a study of T cells after posttransplantation cyclophosphamide. Germline V gene sequence: CDR1 LNHDA, CDR2 SQIVND (reference sequence). V lost 2 bases, J lost 3 bases, and 34 bases lay in between. CDR3 length equals 22 residues. Profiling relied on immunoSEQ multiplex PCR, and the TCRdb table lists in-frame clones only, not all of them. The table records approximately 6,800 clones, 90% to 95% of them present only once. Treatment was busulfan-fludarabine conditioning, a marrow graft, and cyclophosphamide on days +3 and +4. The chain recombines TRBV19 with TRBJ1-1; D is ambiguous. This specimen consisted of CD8+ T cells sorted from blood, obtained after allogeneic stem cell transplant with posttransplant cyclophosphamide. The sequence was obtained from a male patient in his sixties who received an allogeneic stem cell transplant from a related donor and was CMV-positive. Part of the T cell pool may stem from the graft donor. CDR3 residues: CASSIYGNLMEGFLGLYTEAFF. CDR3 nucleotide sequence: TGTGCCAGTAGTATATACGGAAATTTAATGGAGGGATTTTTAGGATTGTACACTGAAGCTTTCTTT.